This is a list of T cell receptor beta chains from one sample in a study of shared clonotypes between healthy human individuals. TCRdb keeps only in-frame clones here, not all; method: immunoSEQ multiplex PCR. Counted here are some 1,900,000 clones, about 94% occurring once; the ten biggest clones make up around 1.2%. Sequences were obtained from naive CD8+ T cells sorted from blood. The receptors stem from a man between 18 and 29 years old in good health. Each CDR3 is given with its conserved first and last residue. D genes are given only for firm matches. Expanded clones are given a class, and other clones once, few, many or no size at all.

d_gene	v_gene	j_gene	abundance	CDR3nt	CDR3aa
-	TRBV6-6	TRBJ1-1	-	TGTGCCAGCAGCCCTAGTTCCACTGAAGCTTTCTTT	CASSPSSTEAFF
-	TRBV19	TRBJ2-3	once	TGTGCCAGTAGTCGCGTTTCCGCAGATACGCAGTATTTT	CASSRVSADTQYF
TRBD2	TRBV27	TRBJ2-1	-	TGTGCCAGCAGTTTATCGATCTCGGGACTAGGGGAGGATGAGCAGTTCTTC	CASSLSISGLGEDEQFF
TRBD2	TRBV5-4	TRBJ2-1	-	TGTGCCAGCAGCTTGGGAGCGGGGGGCCGGAATGAGCAGTTCTTC	CASSLGAGGRNEQFF
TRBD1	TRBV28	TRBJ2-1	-	TGTGCCAGCAGTCCCTTGGGACAGGGAGTTTACAATGAGCAGTTCTTC	CASSPLGQGVYNEQFF
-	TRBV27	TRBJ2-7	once	TGTGCCAGCAGTTTATTGGGCGCGGGTTTCAACGAGCAGTACTTC	CASSLLGAGFNEQYF
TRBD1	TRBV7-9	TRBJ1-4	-	TGTGCCAGCACGGGGGAGACAGGGTATGAAAAACTGTTTTTT	CASTGETGYEKLFF
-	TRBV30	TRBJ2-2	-	TGTGCCTGGAGTGTAGGGGGGACCGGGGAGCTGTTTTTT	CAWSVGGTGELFF
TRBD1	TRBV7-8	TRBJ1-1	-	TGTGCCAGCAGCCCCGACCTCTACAGGGGCACTGAAGCTTTCTTT	CASSPDLYRGTEAFF
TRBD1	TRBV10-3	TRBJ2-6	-	TGTGCCATCAGTGACAGGGGGCCTGGGGCCAACGTCCTGACTTTC	CAISDRGPGANVLTF
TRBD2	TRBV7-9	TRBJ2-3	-	TGTGCCAGCAGTTCTAGACTAGCGGGGGGGCTGGGAGATACGCAGTATTTT	CASSSRLAGGLGDTQYF
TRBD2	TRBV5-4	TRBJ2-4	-	TGTGCCAGCAGCTTGTGGTATAGCGGGGGGGCCAAAAACATTCAGTACTTC	CASSLWYSGGAKNIQYF
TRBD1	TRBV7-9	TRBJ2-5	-	TGTGCCAGCAGCCCTCGGACAGGAAAGGATGAGACCCAGTACTTC	CASSPRTGKDETQYF
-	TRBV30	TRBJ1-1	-	TGTGCCTGGAGTGTACAGTTGATCGATCTTGAAGCTTTCTTT	CAWSVQLIDLEAFF
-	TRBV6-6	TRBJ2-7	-	TGTGCCAGCAGTTATTCCCGGGGCCTCTCCTACGAGCAGTACTTC	CASSYSRGLSYEQYF
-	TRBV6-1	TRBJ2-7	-	TGTGCCAGCAGTGAAGGTTCCAGGGGAAGTCACTACGAGCAGTACTTC	CASSEGSRGSHYEQYF
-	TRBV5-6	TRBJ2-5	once	TGTGCCAGCAGCCCGCTTAATCAAGAGACCCAGTACTTC	CASSPLNQETQYF
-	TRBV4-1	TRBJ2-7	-	TGCGCCAGCAGCCAAGTAGCCACCGACTCCTACGAGCAGTACTTC	CASSQVATDSYEQYF
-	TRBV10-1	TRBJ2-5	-	TGCGCCAGCAGTGGTGCCGGGACAATGGAGACCCAGTACTTC	CASSGAGTMETQYF
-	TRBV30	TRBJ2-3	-	TGTGCCTGGAGTGTACACGGCTCTCCCGCCTTGCCTAGCACAGATACGCAGTATTTT	CAWSVHGSPALPSTDTQYF